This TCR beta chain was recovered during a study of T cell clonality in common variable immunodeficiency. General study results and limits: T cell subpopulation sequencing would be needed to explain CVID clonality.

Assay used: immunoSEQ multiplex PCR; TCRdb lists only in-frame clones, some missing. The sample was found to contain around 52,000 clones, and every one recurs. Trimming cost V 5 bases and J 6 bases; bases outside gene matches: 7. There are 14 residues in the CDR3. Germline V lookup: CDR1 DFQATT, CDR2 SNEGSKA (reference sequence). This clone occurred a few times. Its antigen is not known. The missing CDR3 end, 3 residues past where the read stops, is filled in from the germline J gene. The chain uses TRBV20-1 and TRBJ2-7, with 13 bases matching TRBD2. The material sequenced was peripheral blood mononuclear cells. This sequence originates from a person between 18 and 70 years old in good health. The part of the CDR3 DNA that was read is TGCAGTGCTCCCCGACTAGCGGGAGGTGGCGAG. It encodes CSAPRLAGGGE. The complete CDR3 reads CSAPRLAGGGEQYF.